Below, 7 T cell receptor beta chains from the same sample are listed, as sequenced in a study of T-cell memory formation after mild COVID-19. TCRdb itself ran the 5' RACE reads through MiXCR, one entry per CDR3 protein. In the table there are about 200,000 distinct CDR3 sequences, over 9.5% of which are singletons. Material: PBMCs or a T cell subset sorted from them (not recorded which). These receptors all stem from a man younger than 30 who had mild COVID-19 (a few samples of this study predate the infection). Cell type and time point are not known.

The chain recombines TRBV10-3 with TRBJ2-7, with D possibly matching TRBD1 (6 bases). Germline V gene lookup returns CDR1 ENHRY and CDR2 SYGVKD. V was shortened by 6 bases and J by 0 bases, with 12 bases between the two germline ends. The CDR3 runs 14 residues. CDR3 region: CAIRGDMSSYEQYF. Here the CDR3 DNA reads TGTGCCATCAGGGGGGACATGAGCTCCTACGAGCAGTACTTC.

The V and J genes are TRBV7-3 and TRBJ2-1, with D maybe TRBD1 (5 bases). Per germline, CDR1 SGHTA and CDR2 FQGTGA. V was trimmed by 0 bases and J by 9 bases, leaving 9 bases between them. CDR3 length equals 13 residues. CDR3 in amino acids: CASSLTQGIEQFF. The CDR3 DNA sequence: TGTGCCAGCAGCTTAACGCAGGGTATTGAGCAGTTCTTC.

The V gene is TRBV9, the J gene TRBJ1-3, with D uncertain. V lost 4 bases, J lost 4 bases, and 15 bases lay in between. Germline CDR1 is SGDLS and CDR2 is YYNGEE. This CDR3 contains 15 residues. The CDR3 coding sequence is TGTGCCAGCAGCTTATTCGGGAGTACAGGAAACACCATATATTTT. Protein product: CASSLFGSTGNTIYF.

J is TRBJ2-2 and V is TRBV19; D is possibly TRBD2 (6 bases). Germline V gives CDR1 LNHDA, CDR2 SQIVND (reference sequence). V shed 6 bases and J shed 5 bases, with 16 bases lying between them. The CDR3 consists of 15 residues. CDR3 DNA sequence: TGTGCCAGTAGCCCGGCACTAGCAAGGACCGGGGAGCTGTTTTTT. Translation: CASSPALARTGELFF.

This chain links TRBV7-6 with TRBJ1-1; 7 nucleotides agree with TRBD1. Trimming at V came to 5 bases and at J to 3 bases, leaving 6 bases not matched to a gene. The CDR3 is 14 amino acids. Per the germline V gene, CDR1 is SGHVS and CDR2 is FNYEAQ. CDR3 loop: CASSIWTGDTEAFF. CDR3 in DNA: TGTGCCAGCAGCATTTGGACAGGAGACACTGAAGCTTTCTTT.

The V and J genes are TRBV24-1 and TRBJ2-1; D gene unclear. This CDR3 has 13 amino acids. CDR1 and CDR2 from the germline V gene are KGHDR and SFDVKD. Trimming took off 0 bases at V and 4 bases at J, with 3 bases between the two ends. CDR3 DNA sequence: TGTGCCACCAGTGATTTGCAGTACAATGAGCAGTTCTTC. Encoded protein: CATSDLQYNEQFF.

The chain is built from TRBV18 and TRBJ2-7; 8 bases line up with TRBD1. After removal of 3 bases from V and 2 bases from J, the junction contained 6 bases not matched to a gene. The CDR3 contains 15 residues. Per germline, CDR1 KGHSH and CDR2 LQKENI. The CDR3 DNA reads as TGTGCCAGCTCACCCAAGACAGGGGACACCTACGAGCAGTACTTC. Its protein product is CASSPKTGDTYEQYF.